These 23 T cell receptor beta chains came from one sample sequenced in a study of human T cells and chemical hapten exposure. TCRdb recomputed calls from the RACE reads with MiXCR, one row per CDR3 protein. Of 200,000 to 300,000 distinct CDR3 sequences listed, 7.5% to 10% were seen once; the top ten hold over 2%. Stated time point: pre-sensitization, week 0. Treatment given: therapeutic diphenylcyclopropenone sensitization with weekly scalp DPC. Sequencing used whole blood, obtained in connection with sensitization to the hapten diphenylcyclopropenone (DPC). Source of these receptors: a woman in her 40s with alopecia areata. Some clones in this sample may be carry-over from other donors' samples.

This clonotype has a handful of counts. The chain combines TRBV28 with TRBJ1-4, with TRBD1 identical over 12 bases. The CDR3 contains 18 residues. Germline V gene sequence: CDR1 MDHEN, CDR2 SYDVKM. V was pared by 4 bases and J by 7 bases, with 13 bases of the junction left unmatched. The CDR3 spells CASSSPGQGAMDSEKLFF. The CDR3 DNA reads TGTGCCAGCAGTTCGCCGGGACAGGGGGCAATGGACAGTGAAAAACTGTTTTTT.

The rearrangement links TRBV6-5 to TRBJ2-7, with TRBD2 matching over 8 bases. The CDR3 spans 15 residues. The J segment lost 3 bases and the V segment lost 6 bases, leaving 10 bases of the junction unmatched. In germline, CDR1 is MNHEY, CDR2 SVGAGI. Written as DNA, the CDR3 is TGTGCCAGCAGCCCGGGGGGGGCGAATAACTACGAGCAGTACTTC. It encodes CASSPGGANNYEQYF.

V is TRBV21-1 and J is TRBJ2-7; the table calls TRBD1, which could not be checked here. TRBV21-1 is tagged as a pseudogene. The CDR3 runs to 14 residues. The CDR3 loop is CASSKGDSSYEQYF. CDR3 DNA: TGTGCCAGCAGCAAAGGGGACAGTAGCTACGAGCAGTACTTC.

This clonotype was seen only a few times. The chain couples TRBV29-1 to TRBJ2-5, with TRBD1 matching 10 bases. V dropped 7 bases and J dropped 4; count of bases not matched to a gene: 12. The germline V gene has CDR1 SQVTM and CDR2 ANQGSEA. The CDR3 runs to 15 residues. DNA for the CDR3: TGCAGCGCCATCACCGGGACAGGGGCGGGAGAGACCCAGTACTTC. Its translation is CSAITGTGAGETQYF.

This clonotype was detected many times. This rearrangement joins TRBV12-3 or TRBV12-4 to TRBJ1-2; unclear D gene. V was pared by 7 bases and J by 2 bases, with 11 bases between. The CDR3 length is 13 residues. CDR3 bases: TGTGCCAGCACCAACGGACGGAACTATGGCTACACCTTC. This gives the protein CASTNGRNYGYTF.

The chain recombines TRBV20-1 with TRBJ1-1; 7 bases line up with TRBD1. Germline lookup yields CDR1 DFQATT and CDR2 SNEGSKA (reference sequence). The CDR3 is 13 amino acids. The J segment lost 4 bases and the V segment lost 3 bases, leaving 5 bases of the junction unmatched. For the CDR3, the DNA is TGCAGTGCTAGCCCAGGGGGAAGCACTGAAGCTTTCTTT. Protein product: CSASPGGSTEAFF.

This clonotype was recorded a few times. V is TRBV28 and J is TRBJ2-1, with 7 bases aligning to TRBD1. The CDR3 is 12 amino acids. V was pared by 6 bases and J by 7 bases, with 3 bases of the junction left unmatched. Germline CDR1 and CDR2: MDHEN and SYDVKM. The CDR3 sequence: CASRRQGNEQFF. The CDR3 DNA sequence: TGTGCCAGCAGACGACAGGGTAATGAGCAGTTCTTC.

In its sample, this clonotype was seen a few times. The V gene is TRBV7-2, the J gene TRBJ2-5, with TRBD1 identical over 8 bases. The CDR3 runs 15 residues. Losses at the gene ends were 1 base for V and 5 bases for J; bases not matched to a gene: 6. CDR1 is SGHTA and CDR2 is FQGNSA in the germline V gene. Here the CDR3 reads CASSLDPGGRETQYF. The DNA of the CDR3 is TGTGCCAGCAGCTTAGATCCAGGGGGCAGGGAGACCCAGTACTTC.

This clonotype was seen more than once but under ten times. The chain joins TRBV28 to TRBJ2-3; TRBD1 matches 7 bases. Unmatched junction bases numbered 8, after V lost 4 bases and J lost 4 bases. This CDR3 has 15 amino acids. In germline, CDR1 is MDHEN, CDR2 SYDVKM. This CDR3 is CASSWGQPRADTQYF. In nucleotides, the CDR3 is TGTGCCAGCAGTTGGGGACAGCCCCGTGCAGATACGCAGTATTTT.

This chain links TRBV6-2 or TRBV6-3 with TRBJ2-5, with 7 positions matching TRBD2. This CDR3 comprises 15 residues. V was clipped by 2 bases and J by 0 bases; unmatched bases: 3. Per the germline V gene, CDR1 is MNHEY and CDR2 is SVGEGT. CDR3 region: CASSYGAGDQETQYF. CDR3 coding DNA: TGTGCCAGCAGTTACGGGGCGGGAGACCAAGAGACCCAGTACTTC.

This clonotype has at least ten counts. CDR3 amino acids: CASSLSGTQGTQYF. CDR3 in DNA: TGTGCCAGCAGCTTGTCCGGGACCCAGGGTACGCAGTATTTT. The gene calls are TRBV11-1 and TRBJ2-3; D assignment may be TRBD1 or TRBD2 (5 bases each). Germline values: CDR1 SGHAT, CDR2 FQDESV (reference sequence). Trimming shortened V by 3 bases and J by 8 bases, and 15 bases separated the two germline ends. The CDR3 has 14 amino acids.

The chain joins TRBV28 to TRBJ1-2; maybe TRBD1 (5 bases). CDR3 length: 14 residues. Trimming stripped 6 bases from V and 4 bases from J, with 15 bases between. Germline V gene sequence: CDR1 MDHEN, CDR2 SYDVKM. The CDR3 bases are TGTGCCAGCAGAGCAGGGTCGTCGGGCTATGGCTACACCTTC. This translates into CASRAGSSGYGYTF.

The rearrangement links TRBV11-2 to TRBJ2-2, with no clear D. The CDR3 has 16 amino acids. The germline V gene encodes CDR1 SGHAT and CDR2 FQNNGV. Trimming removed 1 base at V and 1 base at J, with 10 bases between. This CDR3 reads CASSLVRDVNTGELFF. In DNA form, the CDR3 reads TGTGCCAGCAGCTTAGTTCGCGACGTGAACACCGGGGAGCTGTTTTTT.

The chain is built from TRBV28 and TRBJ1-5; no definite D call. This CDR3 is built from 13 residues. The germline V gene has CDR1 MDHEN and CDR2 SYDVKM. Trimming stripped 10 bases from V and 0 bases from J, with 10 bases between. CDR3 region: CATQAYSNQPQHF. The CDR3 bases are TGTGCCACCCAGGCTTATAGCAATCAGCCCCAGCATTTT. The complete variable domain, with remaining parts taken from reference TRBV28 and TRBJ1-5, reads DVKVTQSSRYLVKRTGEKVFLECVQDMDHENMFWYRQDPGLGLRLIYFSYDVKMKEKGDIPEGYSVSREKKERFSLILESASTNQTSMYLCATQAYSNQPQHFGDGTRLSIL.

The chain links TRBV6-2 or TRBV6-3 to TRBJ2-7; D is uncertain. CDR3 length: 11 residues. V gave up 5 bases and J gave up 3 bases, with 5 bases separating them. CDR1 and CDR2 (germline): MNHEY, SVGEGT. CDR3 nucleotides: TGTGCCAGCAGTAACTTCTACGAGCAGTACTTC. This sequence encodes CASSNFYEQYF.

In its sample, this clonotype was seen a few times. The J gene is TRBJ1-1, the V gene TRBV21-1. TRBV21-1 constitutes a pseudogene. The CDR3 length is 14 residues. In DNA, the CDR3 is TGTGCCAGCAGCAATTGGGTAAGCAACACTGAAGCTTTCTTT. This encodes CASSNWVSNTEAFF.

The CDR3 sequence is CASSQLTGWGQETQYF. CDR3 sequence (DNA): TGTGCCAGCAGCCAGCTCACAGGCTGGGGGCAAGAGACCCAGTACTTC. This sequence joins TRBV14 and TRBJ2-5; D is possibly TRBD1 or TRBD2 (5 bases each). This CDR3 has 16 residues. Germline CDR1 SGHDN, CDR2 FVKESK. Trimming cost V 3 bases and J 2 bases, with 16 bases left between them. Together with reference TRBV14 and TRBJ2-5, the CDR3 gives the full variable domain: EAGVTQFPSHSVIEKGQTVTLRCDPISGHDNLYWYRRVMGKEIKFLLHFVKESKQDESGMPNNRFLAERTGGTYSTLKVQPAELEDSGVYFCASSQLTGWGQETQYFGPGTRLLVL.

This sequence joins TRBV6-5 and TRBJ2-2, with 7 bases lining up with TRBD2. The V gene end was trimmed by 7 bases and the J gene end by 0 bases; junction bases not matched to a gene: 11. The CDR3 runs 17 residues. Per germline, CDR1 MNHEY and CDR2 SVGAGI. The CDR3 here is CASIPRGGTTNTGELFF. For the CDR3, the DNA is TGTGCCAGCATCCCCCGGGGCGGGACTACGAACACCGGGGAGCTGTTTTTT.

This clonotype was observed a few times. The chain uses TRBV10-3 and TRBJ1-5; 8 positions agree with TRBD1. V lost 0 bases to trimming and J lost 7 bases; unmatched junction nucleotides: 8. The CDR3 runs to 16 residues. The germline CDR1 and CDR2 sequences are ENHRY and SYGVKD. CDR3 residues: CAISESGQGAWQPQHF. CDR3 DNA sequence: TGTGCCATCAGTGAGTCGGGGCAGGGGGCATGGCAGCCCCAGCATTTT.

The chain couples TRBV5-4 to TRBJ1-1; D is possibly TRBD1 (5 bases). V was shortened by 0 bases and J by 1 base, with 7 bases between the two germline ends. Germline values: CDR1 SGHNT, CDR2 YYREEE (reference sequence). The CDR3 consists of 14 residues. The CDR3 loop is CASSLARANTEAFF. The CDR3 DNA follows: TGTGCCAGCAGCTTGGCCAGGGCGAACACTGAAGCTTTCTTT.

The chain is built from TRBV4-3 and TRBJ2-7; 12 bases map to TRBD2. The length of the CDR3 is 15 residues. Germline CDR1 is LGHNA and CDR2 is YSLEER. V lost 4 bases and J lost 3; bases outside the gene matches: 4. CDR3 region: CASSLELAGGYEQYF. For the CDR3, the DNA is TGCGCCAGCAGCCTCGAACTAGCGGGAGGCTACGAGCAGTACTTC.

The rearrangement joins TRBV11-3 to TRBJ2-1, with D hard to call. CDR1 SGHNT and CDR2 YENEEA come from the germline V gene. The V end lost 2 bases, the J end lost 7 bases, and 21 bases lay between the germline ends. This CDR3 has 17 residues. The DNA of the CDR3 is TGTGCCAGCAGCTTAAACAGTCGAGTGGATCTTGGTAATGAGCAGTTCTTC. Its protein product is CASSLNSRVDLGNEQFF.

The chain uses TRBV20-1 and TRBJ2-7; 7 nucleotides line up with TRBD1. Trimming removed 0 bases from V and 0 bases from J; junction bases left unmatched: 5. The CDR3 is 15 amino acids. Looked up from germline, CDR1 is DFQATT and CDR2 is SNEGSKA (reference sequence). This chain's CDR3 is CSAREGGTASYEQYF. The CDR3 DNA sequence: TGCAGTGCTAGAGAAGGTGGGACAGCCTCCTACGAGCAGTACTTC.